This T cell receptor (beta chain) was captured in a study of blood T cells in healthy people across ages. This clonotype has more than one count but fewer than ten. The second PCR ran about 7 to 12 cycles with a sample-barcoded 5' primer and J-beta primers. Each CDR3 protein gets one entry after TCRdb re-called the 5' RACE reads with MiXCR. The sample carries roughly 1.6 million distinct CDR3 sequences, about 31% recorded once. The CDR3 runs 14 residues. The V gene's germline CDR1 is DFQATT and CDR2 SNEGSKA (reference sequence). This clonotype was sampled from a woman aged 25 to 39 in good health. The chain carries TRBV20-1 and TRBJ2-5; 11 bases are a match to TRBD2. The sample comprised blood. This CDR3 reads CSPTSGSLLETQYF. The CDR3 nucleotides are TGCAGCCCTACTAGCGGGAGTCTGCTGGAGACCCAGTACTTC.